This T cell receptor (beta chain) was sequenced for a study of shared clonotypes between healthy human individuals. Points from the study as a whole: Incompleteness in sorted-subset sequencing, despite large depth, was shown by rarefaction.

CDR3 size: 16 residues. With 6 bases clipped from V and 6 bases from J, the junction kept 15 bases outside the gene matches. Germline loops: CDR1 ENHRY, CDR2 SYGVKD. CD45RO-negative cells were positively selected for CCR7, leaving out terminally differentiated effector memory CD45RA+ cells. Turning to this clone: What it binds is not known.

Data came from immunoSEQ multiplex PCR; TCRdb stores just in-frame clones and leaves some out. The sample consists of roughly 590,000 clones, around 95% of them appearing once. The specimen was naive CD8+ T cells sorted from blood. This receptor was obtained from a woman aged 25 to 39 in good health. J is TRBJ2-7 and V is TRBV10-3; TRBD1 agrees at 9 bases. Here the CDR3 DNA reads TGTGCCATCAGCTTGGCCCCCGGGACAGGGCCCGGCGAGCAGTACTTC. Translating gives CAISLAPGTGPGEQYF.